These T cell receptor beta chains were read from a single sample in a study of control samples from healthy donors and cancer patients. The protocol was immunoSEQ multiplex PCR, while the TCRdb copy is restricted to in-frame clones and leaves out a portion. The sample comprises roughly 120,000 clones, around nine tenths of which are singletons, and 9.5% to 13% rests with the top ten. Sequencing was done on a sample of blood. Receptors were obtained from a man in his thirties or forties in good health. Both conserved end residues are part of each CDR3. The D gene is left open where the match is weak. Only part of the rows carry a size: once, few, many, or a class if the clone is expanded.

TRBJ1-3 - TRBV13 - TGTGCCAGCAGCTTTTTCACCTCTGGAAACACCATATATTTT CASSFFTSGNTIYF
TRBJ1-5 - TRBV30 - TGTGCCTGGAGTAGGAGCGGGGGTCAGCCCCAGCATTTT CAWSRSGGQPQHF
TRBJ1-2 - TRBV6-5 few TGTGCCAGCAGTCGTTTACCGGACGACTATGGCTACACCTTC CASSRLPDDYGYTF
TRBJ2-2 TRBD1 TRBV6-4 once TGTGCCAGCAGTGACGGGACAGGGGACACCGGGGAGCTGTTTTTT CASSDGTGDTGELFF
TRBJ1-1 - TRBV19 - TGTGCCAGTACCCCATGGGGGAACACTGAAGCTTTCTTT CASTPWGNTEAFF
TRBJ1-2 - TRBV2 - TGTGCCAGCAGAGAACTAACAGGGCCGACCTATGGCTACACCTTC CASRELTGPTYGYTF
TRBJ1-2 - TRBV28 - TGTGCCAGCAGTTTAGGGACCGTGAGGGACTATGGCTACACCTTC CASSLGTVRDYGYTF
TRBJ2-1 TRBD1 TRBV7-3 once TGTGCCAGCAGCCGGGGACAGGGGGGCTCCTACAATGAGCAGTTCTTC CASSRGQGGSYNEQFF
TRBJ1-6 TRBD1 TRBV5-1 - TGCGCCAGCGGAGATGACCGACAGGGAGATAATTCACCCCTCCACTTT CASGDDRQGDNSPLHF
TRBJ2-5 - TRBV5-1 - TGCGCCAGCAGCAGCAAGTACCAAGAGACCCAGTACTTC CASSSKYQETQYF
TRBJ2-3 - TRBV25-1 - TGTGCCAGCAGTGAAGAACCCTTAGATACGCAGTATTTT CASSEEPLDTQYF
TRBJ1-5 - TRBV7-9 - TGTGCCAGCAGCGGCCGGGACCTTAATCAGCCCCAGCATTTT CASSGRDLNQPQHF
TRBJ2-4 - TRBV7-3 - TGTGCCAGCAGCTTACAGGGTTCGGCAAACATTCAGTACTTC CASSLQGSANIQYF
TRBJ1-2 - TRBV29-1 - TGCAGCGTTGAGGGAACGGAAGCTAACTATGGCTACACCTTC CSVEGTEANYGYTF
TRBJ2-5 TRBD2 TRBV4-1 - TGCGCCAGCAGCCTGCTAGCGGGTGAGCGGGGACCACAAGAGACCCAGTACTTC CASSLLAGERGPQETQYF
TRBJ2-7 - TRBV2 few TGTGCCAGCAAGACGTTGGATAGTTACGAGCAGTACTTC CASKTLDSYEQYF
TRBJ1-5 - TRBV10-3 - TGTGCCATCAGTGAAAGGCAGGGTAGGAATCAGCCCCAGCATTTT CAISERQGRNQPQHF
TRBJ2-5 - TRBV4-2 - TGTGCCAGCAGCCAAGCACAAGAGACCCAGTACTTC CASSQAQETQYF
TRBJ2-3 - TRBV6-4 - TGTGCCAGCAGCCCAGACAGGACTGACACAGATACGCAGTATTTT CASSPDRTDTDTQYF
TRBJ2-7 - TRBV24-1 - TGTGCCACCAGTGATGCTACGGACCGGCGGTACTTC CATSDATDRRYF
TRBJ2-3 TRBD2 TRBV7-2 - TGTGCCTGGGGGGGGTATAGCACAGATACGCAGTATTTT CAWGGYSTDTQYF
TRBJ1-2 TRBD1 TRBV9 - TGTGCCAGCAGCTCAGGGGGCGATGGCTACACCTTC CASSSGGDGYTF
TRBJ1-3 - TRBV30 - TGTGCCTGGAGTGTGACCGGGGACACCATATATTTT CAWSVTGDTIYF
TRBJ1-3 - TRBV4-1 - TGCGCCAGCAGCCTGTTGGACCTCTCTGGAAACACCATATATTTT CASSLLDLSGNTIYF
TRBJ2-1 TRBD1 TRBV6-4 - TGTGCCAGCAGTGAAGAGACAGGGGCCCGGAATGAGCAGTTCTTC CASSEETGARNEQFF
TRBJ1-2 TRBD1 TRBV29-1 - TGCAGCGTTGACGGGGACAGGGGCATAGCTAACTATGGCTACACCTTC CSVDGDRGIANYGYTF
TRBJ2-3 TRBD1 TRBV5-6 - TGTGCCAGCAGCCACCTGAAGGGGGCTTGGGATACGCAGTATTTT CASSHLKGAWDTQYF
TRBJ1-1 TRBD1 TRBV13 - TGTGCCAGCAGCTTAGCCAAGAGGGGGCGCGGCACTGAAGCTTTCTTT CASSLAKRGRGTEAFF
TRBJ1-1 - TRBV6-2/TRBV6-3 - TGTGCCAGCAGTTACTCGAAGCAGGCGCGGCCCTCACGGGAGGCTTTCTTT CASSYSKQARPSREAFF
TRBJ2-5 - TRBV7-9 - TGTGCCAGCAGCTTAATCTCTGGATCTCGGCGGGAGACCCAGTACTTC CASSLISGSRRETQYF
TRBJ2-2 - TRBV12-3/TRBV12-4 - TGTGCCACCCATGGCGGGAACACCGGGGAGCTGTTTTTT CATHGGNTGELFF
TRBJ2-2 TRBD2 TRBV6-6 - TGTGCCAGCAGTTCAGAGGGACTAGCCTTCACCGGGGAGCTGTTTTTT CASSSEGLAFTGELFF